Following are 12 T cell receptor beta chains from one sample sequenced in a study of T cell responses to AZD1222 COVID-19 vaccine. Sequenced by immunoSEQ multiplex PCR; TCRdb stores in-frame clones only, minus some. The sample shows approximately 150,000 clones, about 91% of them seen only once. The material was peripheral blood, obtained on day 0 of MenACWY control vaccination. These receptors were taken from an adult in good health.

This chain connects TRBV30 to TRBJ2-7; 9 bases line up with TRBD2. V lost 0 bases, J lost 5 bases, and 2 bases stayed unmatched. Germline values: CDR1 GTSNPN, CDR2 SVGIG (reference sequence). The CDR3 contains 13 residues. CDR3: CAWSVAGGDEQYF. Written as DNA, the CDR3 is TGTGCCTGGAGTGTAGCGGGAGGCGACGAGCAGTACTTC. The whole variable domain, remainder taken from reference TRBV30 and TRBJ2-7, is SQTIHQWPATLVQPVGSPLSLECTVEGTSNPNLYWYRQAAGRGLQLLFYSVGIGQISSEVPQNLSASRPQDRQFILSSKKLLLSDSGFYLCAWSVAGGDEQYFGPGTRLTVT.

The rearrangement uses TRBV6-5 and TRBJ1-2; no definite D call. The germline V and J ends were trimmed by 8 bases and 3 bases, with 10 bases remaining between them. The CDR3 is 12 amino acids. Germline CDR1 reads MNHEY; CDR2 reads SVGAGI. CDR3 amino acids: CASSRLDYGYTF. The CDR3 DNA is TGTGCCAGCTCGAGATTAGACTATGGCTACACCTTC.

The rearrangement uses TRBV6-5 and TRBJ1-1; perhaps TRBD1 as D (6 bases). V lost 7 bases, J lost 8 bases, and 11 bases lay in between. Germline V CDR1 and CDR2: MNHEY, SVGAGI. The CDR3 covers 11 residues. In DNA, the CDR3 is TGTGCCAGCAATACGGGACACGAAGCTTTCTTT. Amino acids: CASNTGHEAFF.

CDR3 DNA: TGTGCCAGCAGCAAGGTAGCGGGAGGGGGCGAGCAGTACTTC. It is translated as CASSKVAGGGEQYF. This chain connects TRBV11-2 to TRBJ2-7; 11 nucleotides agree with TRBD2. This CDR3 is 14 amino acids long. Germline values: CDR1 SGHAT, CDR2 FQNNGV. The ends lost 5 bases at V and 6 bases at J; junction bases unmatched: 6.

The rearrangement joins TRBV27 to TRBJ2-1; TRBD2 agrees at 14 bases. This CDR3 has 19 residues. Losses at the gene ends were 0 bases for V and 3 bases for J; bases not matched to a gene: 7. Germline V gene lookup returns CDR1 MNHEY and CDR2 SMNVEV (reference sequence). In DNA, the CDR3 is TGTGCCAGCAGTTTATCCCCGAGGACTAGCGGGAGGCGCTACAATGAGCAGTTCTTC. It encodes CASSLSPRTSGRRYNEQFF.

CDR3 coding DNA: TGTGCCAGCAGCCAAGGTTGGGGTTTGGGGCGAAGGCCTGAAGCTTTCTTT. The encoded protein is CASSQGWGLGRRPEAFF. The J gene is TRBJ1-1, the V gene TRBV3-1 (or the pseudogene TRBV3-2); D is possibly TRBD1 (5 bases). Trimming took off 1 base at V and 6 bases at J, with 21 bases between the two ends. The CDR3 has 17 residues. The germline V gene has CDR1 LGHDT and CDR2 YNNKEL (reference sequence).

This clone appeared a few times. The chain uses TRBV15 and TRBJ2-7; D unclear. The V end was cut by 1 base, the J end by 5 bases, with 12 bases between. Germline CDR1 is LNHNV and CDR2 is YYDKDF (reference sequence). The CDR3 is 14 amino acids. The CDR3 bases are TGTGCCACCAGCAGAGCCAGGACGACCGACGAGCAGTACTTC. Amino acids: CATSRARTTDEQYF. The full variable domain, in which reference TRBV15 and TRBJ2-7 provide the parts outside the CDR3, is DAMVIQNPRYQVTQFGKPVTLSCSQTLNHNVMYWYQQKSSQAPKLLFHYYDKDFNNEADTPDNFQSRRPNTSFCFLDIRSPGLGDTAMYLCATSRARTTDEQYFGPGTRLTVT.

The genes are TRBV19 and TRBJ2-7; perhaps TRBD2 as D (6 bases). With 3 bases removed from V and 0 bases from J, the gap between germline ends came to 12 bases. Per germline, CDR1 LNHDA and CDR2 SQIVND (reference sequence). This CDR3 has 15 amino acids. CDR3 region: CASSMSAGSSYEQYF. CDR3 nucleotides: TGTGCCAGTAGTATGTCTGCCGGGAGCTCCTACGAGCAGTACTTC.

The chain combines TRBV7-3 with TRBJ2-1; D might be TRBD2 (6 bases). V lost 0 bases and J 7 bases, leaving 10 bases between the germline ends. The CDR3 runs to 14 residues. The germline CDR1 and CDR2 sequences are SGHTA and FQGTGA. The CDR3 DNA reads TGTGCCAGCAGCTTAACGGGGGGAAGGAATGAGCAGTTCTTC. Translation gives CASSLTGGRNEQFF.

The chain has TRBV6-6 and TRBJ1-1; no clear D. CDR3 length: 12 residues. CDR1 is MNHNY, CDR2 SVGAGI, per germline (reference sequence). V was shortened by 5 bases and J by 6 bases, with 10 bases between the two germline ends. The CDR3 protein is CASSLNSPEAFF. The CDR3 nucleotides are TGTGCCAGCAGTCTGAACAGCCCTGAAGCTTTCTTT.

This sequence joins TRBV5-1 and TRBJ1-1, with TRBD1 matching over 7 bases. Germline CDR1 reads SGHRS; CDR2 reads YFSETQ. V lost 3 bases, J lost 3 bases, and 8 bases stayed unmatched. The CDR3 loop spans 15 amino acids. CDR3 nucleotides: TGCGCCAGCAGCTGGGCGACAGGGACCCACACTGAAGCTTTCTTT. Residues: CASSWATGTHTEAFF.

The rearrangement uses TRBV27 and TRBJ2-2; TRBD1 matches 8 bases. J was trimmed by 7 bases and V by 5 bases; bases with no gene match: 9. Per germline, CDR1 MNHEY and CDR2 SMNVEV (reference sequence). CDR3 length: 15 amino acids. The CDR3 reads CASSPDRGSGGELFF. For the CDR3, the DNA is TGTGCCAGCAGTCCAGACAGGGGTTCGGGCGGGGAGCTGTTTTTT.